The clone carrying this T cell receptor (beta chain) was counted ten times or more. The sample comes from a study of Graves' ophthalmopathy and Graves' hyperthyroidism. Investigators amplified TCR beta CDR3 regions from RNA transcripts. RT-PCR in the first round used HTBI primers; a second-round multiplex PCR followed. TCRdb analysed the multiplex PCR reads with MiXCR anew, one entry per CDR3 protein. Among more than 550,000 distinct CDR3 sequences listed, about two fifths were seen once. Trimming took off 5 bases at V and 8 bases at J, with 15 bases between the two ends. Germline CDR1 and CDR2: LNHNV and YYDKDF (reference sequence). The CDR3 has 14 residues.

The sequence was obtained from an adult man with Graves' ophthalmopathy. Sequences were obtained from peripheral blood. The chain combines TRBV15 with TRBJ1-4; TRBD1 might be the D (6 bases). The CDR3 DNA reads TGTGCCACCAGCGAAAACAGGGTACGGGAAAAACTGTTTTTT. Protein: CATSENRVREKLFF.